Listed below are T cell receptor beta chains from one sample, sequenced in a study of T cell repertoires in cytomegalovirus infection. TCRdb re-called the reads with MiXCR, one entry per CDR3 protein. The repertoire holds 50,000 to 65,000 distinct CDR3 sequences, with roughly 20% as singletons. These TCRs are of unknown antigen specificity. This material consisted of CD8+ T cells from cultured PBMCs, taken from culture after CMV antigen stimulation. These TCRs come from a human donor in good health (CMV status not recorded). Some clones in this sample may be carry-over from other donors' samples. Each CDR3 is given with its conserved first and last residue. The order of the fields is CDR3 length, V gene, clone size, J gene, D gene, CDR3 DNA, CDR3 protein. D genes are given only for firm matches. The listing skips clone size in some rows; elsewhere it reads once, few, many or a size class.

15	TRBV6-1	few	TRBJ2-1	TRBD1	TGTGCCAGCAGCCACGGGACAGCCTTCAACAATGAGCAGTTCTTC	CASSHGTAFNNEQFF
14	TRBV7-9	few	TRBJ1-1	.	TGTGCCAGCATTAATGTGGGGTGGGACACTGAAGCTTTCTTT	CASINVGWDTEAFF
15	TRBV6-5	.	TRBJ2-3	.	TGTGCCAGCAGTTACGAAGGGGCAAGCACAGATACGCAGTATTTT	CASSYEGASTDTQYF
15	TRBV7-9	.	TRBJ2-7	.	TGTGCCAGCAGCCCCCGGGGTAGCGGAGCCTACGAGCAGTACTTC	CASSPRGSGAYEQYF
17	TRBV28	many	TRBJ1-4	.	TGTGCCAGCAGTTTGGAGGGGATCGGGGCAACTAATGAAAAACTGTTTTTT	CASSLEGIGATNEKLFF
14	TRBV7-8	.	TRBJ1-1	.	TGTGCCAGCAGCACTCGACAGTGGGACACTGAAGCTTTCTTT	CASSTRQWDTEAFF
17	TRBV20-1	.	TRBJ2-7	TRBD2	TGCAGTGCTAGAGATCTTTGGAGCGGGGGGGACTTTTACGAGCAGTACTTC	CSARDLWSGGDFYEQYF
16	TRBV7-6	.	TRBJ2-5	TRBD2	TGTGCCAGCAGCAGACTAGCGGGGGGGCCTGGGGAGACCCAGTACTTC	CASSRLAGGPGETQYF
15	TRBV4-1	many	TRBJ1-5	.	TGCGCCAGCAGCCAAGTTCCCACACTACATCAGCCCCAGCATTTT	CASSQVPTLHQPQHF
14	TRBV7-9	few	TRBJ1-2	.	TGTGCCAGCAGCCCTTACGACAATCCCTATGGCTACACCTTC	CASSPYDNPYGYTF
17	TRBV6-2/TRBV6-3	few	TRBJ2-5	.	TGTGCCAGCACCCAAGGCCCTCTACAGGGACAACAAGAGACCCAGTACTTC	CASTQGPLQGQQETQYF
14	TRBV4-1	.	TRBJ2-3	.	TGCGCCAGCAGCCAAGAAGGGGCCACAGATACGCAGTATTTT	CASSQEGATDTQYF
15	TRBV7-2	few	TRBJ2-5	TRBD2	TGTGCCAGCAGCGTACGGAGCGGGATTGGTGAGACCCAGTACTTC	CASSVRSGIGETQYF
14	TRBV7-9	.	TRBJ2-7	.	TGTGCCAGCAGCTTAGGGGGAACCTACTACGAGCAGTACTTC	CASSLGGTYYEQYF
16	TRBV11-2	few	TRBJ2-7	TRBD2	TGTGCCAGCAGCTTAGATCGGCCTAGCGGGAGCTACGAGCAGTACTTC	CASSLDRPSGSYEQYF
12	TRBV6-2/TRBV6-3	.	TRBJ2-5	.	TGTGCCAGCAGTTACGTGGAGGATACCCAGTACTTC	CASSYVEDTQYF
15	TRBV11-2	.	TRBJ2-5	TRBD1	TGTGCCAGCAGCACTCGGGACAGGAGACAAGAGACCCAGTACTTC	CASSTRDRRQETQYF
13	TRBV11-2	.	TRBJ2-7	.	TGTGCCAGCAGCTTAGGGGCCCTCTACGAGCAGTACTTC	CASSLGALYEQYF
16	TRBV6-2/TRBV6-3	.	TRBJ1-3	.	TGTGCCACCTACTCTCCGGAGGGCACCCCTGGAAACACCATATATTTT	CATYSPEGTPGNTIYF
14	TRBV7-9	few	TRBJ1-2	.	TGTGCCAGCAGCTTAAGCCGGAGCCTCTATGGCTACACCTTC	CASSLSRSLYGYTF
15	TRBV6-2/TRBV6-3	few	TRBJ2-2	.	TGTGCCAGCAGCCCTGGGATAGCGGTTACCGGGGAGCTGTTTTTT	CASSPGIAVTGELFF
16	TRBV7-3	.	TRBJ2-7	.	TGTGCCAGCAGCCCCCACTGGGCTTCCTCCCGTGACGAGCAGTACTTC	CASSPHWASSRDEQYF
14	TRBV20-1	.	TRBJ2-7	TRBD1	TGCAGTGCTACTAGGACAGGGGAAAACTACGAGCAGTACTTC	CSATRTGENYEQYF
16	TRBV27	.	TRBJ2-7	TRBD2	TGTGCCAGCAGTTTGCGGCTAGCGGCACCCCTCTACGAGCAGTACTTC	CASSLRLAAPLYEQYF
13	TRBV7-2	few	TRBJ2-7	.	TGTGCCAGCAGCGAGCGGACCATTTTAGAGCAGTACTTC	CASSERTILEQYF
14	TRBV27	.	TRBJ1-5	.	TGTGCCAGCAGTTTTGTAGGGTCTCAGCAGCCCCAGCATTTT	CASSFVGSQQPQHF
14	TRBV7-9	.	TRBJ2-5	.	TGTGCCAGCAGCTTAGGGGATTACCAAGAGACCCAGTACTTC	CASSLGDYQETQYF
19	TRBV27	.	TRBJ1-6	.	TGTGCCAGCAGTTCCCACCTTGGGTCCATCGGGTCCTATAATTCACCCCTCCACTTT	CASSSHLGSIGSYNSPLHF
14	TRBV12-3/TRBV12-4	many	TRBJ1-3	TRBD1	TGTGCCAGCAGTAGGACAGGGTCTGGAAACACCATATATTTT	CASSRTGSGNTIYF
12	TRBV29-1	few	TRBJ2-7	TRBD1	TGCAGCGTTGAACGACAGGGGTACGAGCAGTACTTC	CSVERQGYEQYF
12	TRBV7-9	few	TRBJ2-1	TRBD1	TGTGCCAGCAGCTTAAAGGACAGGGAGCAGTTCTTC	CASSLKDREQFF
16	TRBV19	.	TRBJ2-1	.	TGTGCCAGTAGTATAGGCGCAACCAGCTCCTACAATGAGCAGTTCTTC	CASSIGATSSYNEQFF
16	TRBV5-1	.	TRBJ2-7	TRBD2	TGCGCCAGCAGCTTGGTCCCCGGGGGACTAACCTACGAGCAGTACTTC	CASSLVPGGLTYEQYF
16	TRBV7-6	.	TRBJ2-5	TRBD2	TGTGCCAGCAGCTCGTCTGGGAGGGTGAACCAAGAGACCCAGTACTTC	CASSSSGRVNQETQYF
16	TRBV7-3	few	TRBJ2-3	.	TGTGCCAGCAGCTTAAATTTGCTAGCCCCCACAGATACGCAGTATTTT	CASSLNLLAPTDTQYF
10	TRBV6-2/TRBV6-3	few	TRBJ2-1	.	TGTGCCAGCAAAGGGAACGTGCAGTTCTTC	CASKGNVQFF
12	TRBV2	few	TRBJ1-6	.	TGTGCCAGCAGTGAGTCAAGATCACCCCTCCACTTT	CASSESRSPLHF
14	TRBV4-1	.	TRBJ2-2	.	TGCGCCAGCAGCCAAGTAGGGGGTACCGGGGAGCTGTTTTTT	CASSQVGGTGELFF
13	TRBV7-2	many	TRBJ1-5	TRBD1	TGTGCCAGCAGTATGACAGGGCCTCAGCCCCAGCATTTT	CASSMTGPQPQHF
16	TRBV7-2	few	TRBJ2-2	.	TGTGCCAGCAGCCTAAGGAGGGGCCCTAATTCCGGGGAGCTGTTTTTT	CASSLRRGPNSGELFF
14	TRBV19	once	TRBJ1-5	TRBD1	TGTGCCAGTAGCTGGACAGGGATCAATCAGCCCCAGCATTTT	CASSWTGINQPQHF
15	TRBV6-1	.	TRBJ2-7	.	TGTGCCAGCAGTGAAGAGGGACGGGGGCTCTACGAGCAGTACTTC	CASSEEGRGLYEQYF
12	TRBV25-1	.	TRBJ1-1	.	TGTGCCAGCAGTGAACGAAACACTGAAGCTTTCTTT	CASSERNTEAFF
15	TRBV20-1	once	TRBJ2-3	.	TGCAGTGCTGCCCGGAGGAGGGAAGGAACAGATACGCAGTATTTT	CSAARRREGTDTQYF
14	TRBV6-5	.	TRBJ1-1	.	TGTGCCAGCAGCCAGGGCGGTTCGAACACTGAAGCTTTCTTT	CASSQGGSNTEAFF
12	TRBV19	.	TRBJ1-1	.	TGTGCCAGTAGTGACCCCCAAAGGGAAGCTTTCTTT	CASSDPQREAFF
15	TRBV12-3/TRBV12-4	.	TRBJ2-1	TRBD1	TGTGCCAGCAGTTCTCGACAGGGGGTACACAATGAGCAGTTCTTC	CASSSRQGVHNEQFF
16	TRBV5-4	.	TRBJ2-5	.	TGTGCCAGCAGCTTGGGCTGGGGGGAGAGGGCAGAGACCCAGTACTTC	CASSLGWGERAETQYF
17	TRBV19	many	TRBJ2-5	TRBD2	TGTGCCAGTAGTCAGGGACTAGCTCTTACATTACAAGAGACCCAGTACTTC	CASSQGLALTLQETQYF
14	TRBV10-3	.	TRBJ2-3	TRBD1	TGTGCCATCGGGGGACAGGGTCGCACAGATACGCAGTATTTT	CAIGGQGRTDTQYF
13	TRBV7-6	few	TRBJ1-1	.	TGTGCCAGCAGCCAGGGGAGTCGGGTTGAAGCTTTCTTT	CASSQGSRVEAFF
14	TRBV12-3/TRBV12-4	.	TRBJ2-1	TRBD2	TGTGCCAGCACCAGCGGGGGGGCTACGAGGGAGCAGTTCTTC	CASTSGGATREQFF